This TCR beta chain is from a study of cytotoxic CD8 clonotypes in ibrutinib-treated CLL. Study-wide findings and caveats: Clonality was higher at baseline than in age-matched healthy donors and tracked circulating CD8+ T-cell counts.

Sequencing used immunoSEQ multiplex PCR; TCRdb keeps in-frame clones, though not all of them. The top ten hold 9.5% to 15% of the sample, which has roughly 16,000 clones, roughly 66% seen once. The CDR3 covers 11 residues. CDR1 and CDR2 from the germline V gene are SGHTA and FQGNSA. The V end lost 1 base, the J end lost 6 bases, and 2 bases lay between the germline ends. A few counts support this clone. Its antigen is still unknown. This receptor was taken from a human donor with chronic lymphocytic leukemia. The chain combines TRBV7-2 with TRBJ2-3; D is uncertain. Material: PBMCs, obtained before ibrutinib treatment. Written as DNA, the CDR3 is TGTGCCAGCAGCTTAGTGGATACGCAGTATTTT. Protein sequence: CASSLVDTQYF.